This TCR beta chain was profiled in a study of radiation and T cells in renal cell carcinoma (dated by TCRdb to between 2020 and 2021). The study in broad terms: TCR beta sequencing covered approximately 50 samples in total, comprising some 25 tumors and roughly 27 peripheral blood samples. The last blood draw occurred 4 weeks after radiation, at the same time as nephrectomy. Across all 55 or so samples, under 5,000,000 unique CDR3 nucleotide sequences, encoding 2.5 million to 3 million unique CDR3 amino acid sequences, were identified.

TCR beta libraries were generated from genomic DNA with the immunoSEQ kit, following the manufacturer's recommendations. Library preparation used a first multiplex PCR with proprietary primers, then a second PCR adding unique barcodes, with bead cleanups after each round. Each sample batch included a kit-provided positive control reaction and a negative control reaction. The final libraries underwent checking on an Agilent 4200 TapeStation D1000 ScreenTape, volumetric pooling, and quantification by qPCR. Sequencing was performed on an Illumina NextSeq500 using a MidOutput 150-cycle cartridge, with 156 Read1 cycles, 15 Index1 cycles, and the kit custom primers. The pooled library was loaded at roughly 1 pM with around 20% PhiX control spiked in. Processing in the source paper ran as follows. The vendor-processed data were analyzed in R, and a clonotype was defined as all T cells that share the same CDR3 nucleotide sequence. In the clone abundance analyses, frequencies in each sample were normalized to that sample's 10,000 most abundant clones. Public T cell clones, averaging fewer than five per sample, were removed before analysis. Tumor-enriched and baseline blood-enriched clonotypes were defined by at least a 32-fold difference in abundance between compartments. A beta-binomial differential abundance model was used to identify clonotypes that were expanded or contracted between blood time points. Tumor-blood repertoire similarity was measured with the Baroni-Urbani and Buser coefficient, and groups were compared using two-tailed Wilcoxon tests in R. TCRdb limited this immuneACCESS table to in-frame rearrangements with V and J called. A share of clones is missing; checked studies link under half to unresolved V genes, and the rest is unexplained. V and J calls and clone size are as listed in that table; D and trimming were resolved from the DNA. The sample yields roughly 100,000 clones; more than 65% were counted once. 7.2% of the sample goes to the ten largest clones.

The V end loses 3 bases and the J end loses 4 bases, and a stretch of 12 bases separates them. Sequences LGHNA (CDR1) and YNFKEQ (CDR2) are obtained from the germline V gene. The CDR3 covers 14 residues, taking in both the cysteine and the phenylalanine. Only the CDR3 part of the read is kept: 42 bases, read in frame from the first base. The time point label of this sample denotes: blood 4 weeks post-SBRT, at nephrectomy. Interpreted using the paper, the treatment or condition label stands for: 15 Gy SBRT to primary tumor, nephrectomy 4 weeks later. The samples were obtained from a clinical trial, where primary renal cell carcinomas were treated with 15 Gy stereotactic body radiation therapy and then removed by nephrectomy 4 weeks afterward. Serial peripheral blood from radiation-treated patients was sampled at baseline, 2 weeks and 4 weeks after SBRT to track tumor-enriched clonotypes. Renal cell carcinoma with clear cell pathology was present in all patients. Genomic DNA for TCR sequencing was prepared using the QIAamp DNA Blood Mini Kit (Qiagen). The analyses included just those samples that passed every quality control check.

This clone was detected a few times. Its antigen is still unknown. Qualities for individual bases were not recorded, and no much larger clone is one base off. Results and caveats for the whole study, not just this receptor: Blood repertoire dynamics were not followed beyond 4 weeks after treatment. An increase in top tumor clonotypes in blood was observed from baseline to 2 weeks post-radiation, followed by contraction by 4 weeks, which was taken to suggest transient expansion of tumor-resident clones. Because pretreatment tumor biopsies were not available, the baseline intratumoral presence of clonotypes could not be determined. With a single-armed trial design, the study had no way to address how radiation dose or scheduling affects the TCR repertoire.

The chain couples TRBV4-2 to TRBJ1-1, with no D gene named confidently. The sequence came from a man between 60 and 75 years old with renal cell carcinoma. Here the sequenced sample was blood, taken from a patient whose treatment included radiotherapy and nephrectomy. CDR3 reads: CASSQDPPGTEAFF. The DNA is as follows: TGTGCCAGCAGCCAGGATCCACCCGGCACTGAAGCTTTCTTT.